This is a list of T cell receptor beta chains from one sample in a study of spatial heterogeneity in lung cancer. One entry per CDR3 protein results from TCRdb running MiXCR on the 5' RACE reads. The table has about 82,000 distinct CDR3 sequences, 10% to 15% seen once; the top ten hold 3.5% to 5.5%. The source was PBMCs, collected at surgery. The receptor source for this set is a male donor with early-stage non-small cell lung cancer. Each CDR3 is given with its conserved first and last residue. D genes are given only for firm matches. The listing skips clone size in some rows; elsewhere it reads once, few, many or a size class.

>.|.|TRBJ2-1|TRBV3-1
CASSQEYNEQFF
TGTGCCAGCAGCCAAGAATACAATGAGCAGTTCTTC
>few|.|TRBJ2-7|TRBV5-6
CASMRGGFGEQYF
TGTGCCAGCATGAGGGGGGGGTTTGGGGAGCAGTACTTC
>few|.|TRBJ2-5|TRBV11-2
CASSLDPQETQYF
TGTGCCAGCAGCTTAGACCCGCAAGAGACCCAGTACTTC
>few|TRBD2|TRBJ2-7|TRBV29-1
CSVGRGSSYEQYF
TGCAGCGTTGGGCGCGGGAGCTCCTACGAGCAGTACTTC
>many|.|TRBJ2-6|TRBV18
CASSQGRSSGANVLTF
TGTGCCAGCTCACAGGGACGTAGCTCTGGGGCCAACGTCCTGACTTTC
>.|.|TRBJ1-5|TRBV4-1
CASSLSGNSNQPQHF
TGCGCCAGCAGCCTTTCCGGGAATAGCAATCAGCCCCAGCATTTT
>.|.|TRBJ2-5|TRBV20-1
CSARDGSNPQETQYF
TGCAGTGCTAGAGATGGAAGTAACCCACAAGAGACCCAGTACTTC
>many|.|TRBJ2-5|TRBV24-1
CATSDSHQETQYF
TGTGCCACCAGTGATTCGCATCAAGAGACCCAGTACTTC
>many|TRBD2|TRBJ2-3|TRBV29-1
CSGGGSGSQDTDTQYF
TGCAGCGGGGGGGGTAGCGGGAGTCAAGACACAGATACGCAGTATTTT
>.|.|TRBJ1-2|TRBV5-1
CASSPSGTNYGYTF
TGCGCCAGCAGCCCGTCGGGGACTAACTATGGCTACACCTTC
>few|.|TRBJ2-5|TRBV20-1
CSAEYQETQYF
TGCAGTGCGGAGTATCAAGAGACCCAGTACTTC
>few|TRBD2|TRBJ2-3|TRBV6-6
CASSYFSGSTDTQYF
TGTGCCAGCAGTTACTTTAGCGGGAGCACAGATACGCAGTATTTT
>medium-sized|TRBD2|TRBJ2-7|TRBV2
CASSERGVRGEQYF
TGTGCCAGCAGTGAACGGGGGGTTCGGGGGGAGCAGTACTTC